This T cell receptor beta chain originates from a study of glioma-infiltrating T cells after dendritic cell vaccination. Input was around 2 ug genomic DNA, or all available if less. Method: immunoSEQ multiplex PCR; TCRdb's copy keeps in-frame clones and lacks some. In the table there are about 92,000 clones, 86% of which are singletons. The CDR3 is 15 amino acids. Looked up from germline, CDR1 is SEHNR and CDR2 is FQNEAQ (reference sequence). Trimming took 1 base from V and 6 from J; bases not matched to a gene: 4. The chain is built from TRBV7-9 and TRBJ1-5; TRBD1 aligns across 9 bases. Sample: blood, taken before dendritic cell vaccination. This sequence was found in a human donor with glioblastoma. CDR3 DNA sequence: TGTGCCAGCAGCTTAGGGGACAGGGCAACTCAGCCCCAGCATTTT. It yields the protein CASSLGDRATQPQHF.